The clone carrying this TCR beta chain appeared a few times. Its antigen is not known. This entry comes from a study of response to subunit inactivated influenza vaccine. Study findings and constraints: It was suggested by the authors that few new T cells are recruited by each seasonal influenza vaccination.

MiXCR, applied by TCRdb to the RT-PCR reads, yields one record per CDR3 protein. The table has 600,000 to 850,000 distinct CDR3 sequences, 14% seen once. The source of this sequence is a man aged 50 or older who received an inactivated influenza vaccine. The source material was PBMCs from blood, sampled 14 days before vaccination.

The CDR3 is CSAPPGLAGGAYYNEQFF. The CDR3 region has the DNA TGCAGTGCTCCTCCGGGACTAGCGGGGGGGGCCTATTACAATGAGCAGTTCTTC. The chain has TRBV20-1 and TRBJ2-1, with TRBD2 identical over 16 bases. CDR3 length equals 18 residues. Unmatched junction bases numbered 11, after V lost 5 bases and J lost 4 bases. Germline-derived CDR1 and CDR2 are DFQATT and SNEGSKA (reference sequence).